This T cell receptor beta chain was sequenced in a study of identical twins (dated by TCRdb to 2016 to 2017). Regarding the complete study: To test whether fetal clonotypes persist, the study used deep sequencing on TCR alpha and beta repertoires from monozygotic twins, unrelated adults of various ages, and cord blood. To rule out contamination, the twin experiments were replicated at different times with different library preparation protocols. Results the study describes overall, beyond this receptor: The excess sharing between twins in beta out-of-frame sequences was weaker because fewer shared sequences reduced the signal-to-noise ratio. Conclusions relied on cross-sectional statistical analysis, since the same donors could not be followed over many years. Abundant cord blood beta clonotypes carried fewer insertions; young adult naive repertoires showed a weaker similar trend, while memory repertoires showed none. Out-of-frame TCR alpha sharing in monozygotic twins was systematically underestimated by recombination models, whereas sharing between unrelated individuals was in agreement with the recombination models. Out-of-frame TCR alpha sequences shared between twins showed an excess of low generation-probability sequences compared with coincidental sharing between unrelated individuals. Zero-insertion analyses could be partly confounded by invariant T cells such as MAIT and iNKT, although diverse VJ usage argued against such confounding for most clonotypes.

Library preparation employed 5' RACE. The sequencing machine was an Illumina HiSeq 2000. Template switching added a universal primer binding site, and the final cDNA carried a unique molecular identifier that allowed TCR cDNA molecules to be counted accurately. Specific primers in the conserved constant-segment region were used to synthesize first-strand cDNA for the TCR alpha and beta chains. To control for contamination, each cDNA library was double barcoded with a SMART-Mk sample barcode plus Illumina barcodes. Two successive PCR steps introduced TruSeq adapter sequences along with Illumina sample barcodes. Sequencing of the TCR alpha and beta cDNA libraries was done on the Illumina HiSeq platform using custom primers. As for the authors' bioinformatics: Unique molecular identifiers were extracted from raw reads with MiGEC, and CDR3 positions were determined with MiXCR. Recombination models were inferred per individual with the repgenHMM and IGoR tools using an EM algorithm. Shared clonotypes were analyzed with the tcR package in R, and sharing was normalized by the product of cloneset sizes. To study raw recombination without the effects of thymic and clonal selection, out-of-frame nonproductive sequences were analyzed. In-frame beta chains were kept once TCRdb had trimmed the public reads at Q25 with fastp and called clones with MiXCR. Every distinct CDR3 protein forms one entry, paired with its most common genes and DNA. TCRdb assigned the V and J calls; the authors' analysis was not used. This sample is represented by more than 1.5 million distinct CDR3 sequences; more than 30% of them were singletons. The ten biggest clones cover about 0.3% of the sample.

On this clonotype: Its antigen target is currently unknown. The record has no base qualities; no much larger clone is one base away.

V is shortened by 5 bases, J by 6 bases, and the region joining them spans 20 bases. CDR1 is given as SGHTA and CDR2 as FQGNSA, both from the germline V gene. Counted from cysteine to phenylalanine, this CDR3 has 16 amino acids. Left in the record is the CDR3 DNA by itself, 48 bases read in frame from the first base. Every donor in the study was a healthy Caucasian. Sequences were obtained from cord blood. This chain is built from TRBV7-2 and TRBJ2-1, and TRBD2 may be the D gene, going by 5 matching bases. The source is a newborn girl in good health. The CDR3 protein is CASSRLASPTLNEQFF. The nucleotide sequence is TGTGCCAGCAGCCGCCTAGCTTCCCCGACACTCAATGAGCAGTTCTTC.